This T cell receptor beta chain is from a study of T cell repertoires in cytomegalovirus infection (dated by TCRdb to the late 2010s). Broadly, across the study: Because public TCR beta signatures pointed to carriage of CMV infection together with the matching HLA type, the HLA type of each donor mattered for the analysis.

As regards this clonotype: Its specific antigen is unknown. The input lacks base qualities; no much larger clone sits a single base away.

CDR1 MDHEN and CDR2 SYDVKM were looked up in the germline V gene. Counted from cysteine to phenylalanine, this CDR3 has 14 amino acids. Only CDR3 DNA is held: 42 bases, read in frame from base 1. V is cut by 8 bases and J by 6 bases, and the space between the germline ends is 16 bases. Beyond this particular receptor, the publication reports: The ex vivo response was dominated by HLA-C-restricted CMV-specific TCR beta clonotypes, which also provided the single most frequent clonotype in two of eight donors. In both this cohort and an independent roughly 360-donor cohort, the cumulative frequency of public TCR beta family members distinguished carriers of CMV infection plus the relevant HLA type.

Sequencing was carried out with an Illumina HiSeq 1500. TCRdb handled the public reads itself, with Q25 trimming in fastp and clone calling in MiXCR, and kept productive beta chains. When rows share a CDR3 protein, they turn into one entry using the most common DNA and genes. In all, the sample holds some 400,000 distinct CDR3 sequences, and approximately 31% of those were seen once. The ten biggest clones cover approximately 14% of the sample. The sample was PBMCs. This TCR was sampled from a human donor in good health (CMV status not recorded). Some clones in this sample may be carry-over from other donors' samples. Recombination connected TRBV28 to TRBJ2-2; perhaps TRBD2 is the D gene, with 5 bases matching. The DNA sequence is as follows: TGTGCCAGCCTTCACGGAGGCACCGCCGGGGAGCTGTTTTTT. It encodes CASLHGGTAGELFF.